This TCR beta chain was obtained from a study of cytomegalovirus exposure and HLA in healthy donors. Findings and caveats of the study: Among the CMV-associated chains, three were confirmed in vitro as specific for CMV antigens.

Use of 60 Vbeta and 13 Jbeta primers characterized the PCR. Sequenced by immunoSEQ multiplex PCR; TCRdb stores in-frame clones only, minus some. The sample yields roughly 200,000 clones, about 77% seen once. Turning to this clone: Antigen specificity is unknown.

The sample consisted of PBMCs. The clonotype was recovered from a woman aged 25 to 39 in good health and CMV-seronegative.

The CDR3 spells CASSTGDTEAFF. The CDR3 nucleotides read TGTGCCAGCAGCACGGGGGATACTGAAGCTTTCTTT. The J gene is TRBJ1-1, the V gene TRBV5-5; perhaps TRBD1 as D (5 bases). The ends were cut back, 4 bases at V and 5 bases at J, with 9 bases in the middle. The CDR3 contains 12 residues. Germline CDR1 reads SGHKS; CDR2 reads YYEKEE (reference sequence). Variable domain in full (rest from reference TRBV5-5 and TRBJ1-1): DAGVTQSPTHLIKTRGQQVTLRCSPISGHKSVSWYQQVLGQGPQFIFQYYEKEERGRGNFPDRFSARQFPNYSSELNVNALLLGDSALYLCASSTGDTEAFFGQGTRLTVV.